The 18 T cell receptor beta chains presented below share a single source sample, sequenced in a study of T cell repertoires in cytomegalovirus infection. Each CDR3 protein is one row after TCRdb ran MiXCR on the reads. The repertoire holds about 180,000 distinct CDR3 sequences, with about 18% as singletons. The sequenced material came from CD8+ T cells from PBMCs. The receptor source for this set is a human donor in good health (CMV status not recorded). Some clones in this sample may be carry-over from other donors' samples.

This chain uses TRBV6-1 with TRBJ2-5; D tentatively reads TRBD1 or TRBD2 (5 bases each). Germline-derived CDR1 and CDR2 are MNHNS and SASEGT. This CDR3 has 16 residues. Trimming took off 5 bases at V and 5 bases at J, with 21 bases between the two ends. DNA of the CDR3: TGTGCCAGCAGTTCTTTTCACGGACCCGGGGCTGAGACCCAGTACTTC. This sequence encodes CASSSFHGPGAETQYF.

In this sample, this clonotype turned up a few times. This chain uses TRBV12-5 with TRBJ1-5; D is uncertain. This CDR3 has 14 amino acids. Trimming left V 6 bases short and J 3 bases short, with 12 bases between. Looked up from germline, CDR1 is LGHNT and CDR2 is FRNRAP. CDR3 region: CASGSDGLNQPQHF. Here the CDR3 DNA reads TGTGCTAGTGGATCGGACGGCCTCAATCAGCCCCAGCATTTT.

The chain is built from TRBV28 and TRBJ2-5; D is perhaps TRBD1 (6 bases). The CDR3 is 14 amino acids. In germline, CDR1 is MDHEN, CDR2 SYDVKM. Trimming removed 7 bases at V and 5 bases at J, with 17 bases between. CDR3 protein: CASIWARGRETQYF. In DNA, the CDR3 is TGTGCCAGCATCTGGGCCAGGGGAAGGGAGACCCAGTACTTC.

The chain recombines TRBV11-2 with TRBJ1-1; no reliable D call. The CDR3 is 14 residues long. Germline CDR1 reads SGHAT; CDR2 reads FQNNGV. V was trimmed by 2 bases and J by 1 base, leaving 8 bases between them. Written as DNA, the CDR3 is TGTGCCAGCAGCTTACGGCAAACGAACACTGAAGCTTTCTTT. This sequence encodes CASSLRQTNTEAFF.

This clonotype appeared once. This chain links TRBV7-2 with TRBJ2-3; 8 bases align to TRBD2. The CDR3 spans 15 residues. Germline V CDR1 and CDR2: SGHTA, FQGNSA. V shed 5 bases and J 2 bases; nucleotides not matched to a gene: 6. The CDR3 DNA sequence: TGTGCCAGCAGCGCCGGGGGGGGACCCACAGATACGCAGTATTTT. It encodes CASSAGGGPTDTQYF.

This clonotype was seen a few times. J is TRBJ1-2 and V is TRBV7-9; 8 bases are shared with TRBD1. CDR3 length: 14 amino acids. Germline CDR1 reads SEHNR; CDR2 reads FQNEAQ (reference sequence). Germline trimming cut 5 bases from V and 4 bases from J; bases unmatched to any gene: 6. The CDR3 is CASSIGQGAYGYTF. The CDR3 DNA reads as TGTGCCAGCAGCATTGGACAGGGCGCCTATGGCTACACCTTC. Based on the CDR3 plus reference TRBV7-9 and TRBJ1-2, the full variable domain is DTGVSQNPRHKITKRGQNVTFRCDPISEHNRLYWYRQTLGQGPEFLTYFQNEAQLEKSRLLSDRFSAERPKGSFSTLEIQRTEQGDSAMYLCASSIGQGAYGYTFGSGTRLTVV.

The rearrangement joins TRBV7-3 to TRBJ2-5; 7 bases match TRBD1. The CDR3 has 13 amino acids. Germline values: CDR1 SGHTA, CDR2 FQGTGA. V trimming: 5 bases; J trimming: 5 bases; junction bases outside the gene matches: 5. The CDR3 reads CASSSWTGETQYF. The CDR3 nucleotides are TGTGCCAGCAGCAGCTGGACAGGCGAGACCCAGTACTTC. Variable domain in full (rest from reference TRBV7-3 and TRBJ2-5): GAGVSQTPSNKVTEKGKYVELRCDPISGHTALYWYRQSLGQGPEFLIYFQGTGAADDSGLPNDRFFAVRPEGSVSTLKIQRTERGDSAVYLCASSSWTGETQYFGPGTRLLVL.

The V gene is TRBV7-8, the J gene TRBJ1-4; D remains ambiguous. This CDR3 region has 16 residues. Trimming stripped 5 bases from V and 4 bases from J, with 17 bases between. Germline CDR1 and CDR2: SGHVS and FQNEAQ. The CDR3 DNA follows: TGTGCCAGCAGCCACCCGGACGGGAAAGATAATGAAAAACTGTTTTTT. This encodes CASSHPDGKDNEKLFF.

The chain links TRBV20-1 to TRBJ1-5; 8 positions agree with TRBD1. Germline lookup yields CDR1 DFQATT and CDR2 SNEGSKA (reference sequence). The junction had 3 bases not matched to a gene; V was cut back by 4 bases and J by 1 base. The CDR3 sequence is 14 residues long. CDR3 loop: CSAKRDRSNQPQHF. The CDR3 bases are TGCAGTGCTAAAAGGGACAGGAGCAATCAGCCCCAGCATTTT.

The sample holds a few counts of this clonotype. This chain connects TRBV6-1 to TRBJ2-2; the match to TRBD1 covers 7 bases. The CDR3 sequence is 14 residues long. The V gene's germline CDR1 is MNHNS and CDR2 SASEGT. J gave up 6 bases and V 5 bases, and 6 bases lay outside the gene matches. The CDR3 DNA reads as TGTGCCAGCAGTACGACAGGGCTGGCCGGGGAGCTGTTTTTT. The encoded protein is CASSTTGLAGELFF.

This clonotype has a count of ten or more. The chain links TRBV7-9 to TRBJ1-1, with TRBD1 identical over 9 bases. J gave up 3 bases and V 1 base, and 6 bases lay outside the gene matches. Germline V CDR1 and CDR2: SEHNR, FQNEAQ (reference sequence). This CDR3 region has 16 residues. This CDR3 reads CASSLVQGAGDTEAFF. The CDR3 region has the DNA TGTGCCAGCAGCTTAGTACAGGGGGCGGGCGACACTGAAGCTTTCTTT.

The chain employs TRBV12-3 or TRBV12-4 and TRBJ2-2, with D perhaps matching TRBD2 (7 bases). The length of the CDR3 is 15 residues. Trimming pared 4 bases from V and 1 base from J, leaving 10 bases between. Here the CDR3 reads CASSWGGLNTGELFF. The CDR3 nucleotides read TGTGCCAGCAGTTGGGGGGGGCTGAACACCGGGGAGCTGTTTTTT.

This clonotype ranks as medium-sized. The chain recombines TRBV5-6 with TRBJ2-7; 8 nucleotides line up with TRBD1. The V gene end was trimmed by 3 bases and the J gene end by 4 bases; junction bases not matched to a gene: 9. The CDR3 runs 15 residues. Germline CDR1 is SGHDT and CDR2 is YYEEEE. CDR3 residues: CASSSLWTGQYEQYF. CDR3 in DNA: TGTGCCAGCAGCTCCCTTTGGACAGGGCAATACGAGCAGTACTTC. Full variable domain (outside the CDR3, taken from reference TRBV5-6 and TRBJ2-7): DAGVTQSPTHLIKTRGQQVTLRCSPKSGHDTVSWYQQALGQGPQFIFQYYEEEERQRGNFPDRFSGHQFPNYSSELNVNALLLGDSALYLCASSSLWTGQYEQYFGPGTRLTVT.

The chain recombines TRBV6-2 or TRBV6-3 with TRBJ2-1, with D unclear. This CDR3 has 20 residues. Deletions cut 8 bases from V and 7 bases from J, with 36 bases between. CDR1 and CDR2 from the germline V gene are MNHEY and SVGEGT. CDR3 coding DNA: TGTGCCAGCGACTTCCTAGACCTGTCTTCTTCCCAAACGAGTAGGAATGAGCAGTTCTTC. Translation gives CASDFLDLSSSQTSRNEQFF.

The sample holds a few counts of this clonotype. V gene TRBV7-2 combines with J gene TRBJ1-5; no clear D gene. From germline, CDR1 is SGHTA and CDR2 FQGNSA. The length of the CDR3 is 13 residues. The germline V and J ends were trimmed by 1 base and 9 bases, with 10 bases remaining between them. The CDR3 DNA reads as TGTGCCAGCAGCTTAGGAGTCTTAGGGCCCCAGCATTTT. As protein: CASSLGVLGPQHF.

The chain carries TRBV30 and TRBJ2-1; no reliable D call. The CDR3 runs to 12 residues. The germline V gene has CDR1 GTSNPN and CDR2 SVGIG (reference sequence). With 1 base removed from V and 8 bases from J, the gap between germline ends came to 9 bases. This chain's CDR3 is CAWSGDGDEQFF. Here the CDR3 DNA reads TGTGCCTGGAGTGGGGATGGGGATGAGCAGTTCTTC.

The V and J genes are TRBV6-5 and TRBJ2-2; D gene unclear. Per germline, CDR1 MNHEY and CDR2 SVGAGI. The CDR3 extends over 15 amino acids. The V end lost 8 bases, the J end lost 0 bases, and 13 bases lay between the germline ends. The CDR3 sequence: CASRRATANTGELFF. The DNA for the CDR3 is TGTGCCAGCCGCCGGGCCACCGCGAACACCGGGGAGCTGTTTTTT.

This clonotype showed up just a few times. The chain is built from TRBV28 and TRBJ1-1, with TRBD1 matching over 7 bases. CDR1 MDHEN and CDR2 SYDVKM come from the germline V gene. V trimming: 6 bases; J trimming: 3 bases; junction bases outside the gene matches: 10. The CDR3 consists of 15 residues. The CDR3 loop reads CASRGPWDSYTEAFF. The CDR3 DNA reads as TGTGCCAGCAGGGGCCCGTGGGACAGCTACACTGAAGCTTTCTTT.